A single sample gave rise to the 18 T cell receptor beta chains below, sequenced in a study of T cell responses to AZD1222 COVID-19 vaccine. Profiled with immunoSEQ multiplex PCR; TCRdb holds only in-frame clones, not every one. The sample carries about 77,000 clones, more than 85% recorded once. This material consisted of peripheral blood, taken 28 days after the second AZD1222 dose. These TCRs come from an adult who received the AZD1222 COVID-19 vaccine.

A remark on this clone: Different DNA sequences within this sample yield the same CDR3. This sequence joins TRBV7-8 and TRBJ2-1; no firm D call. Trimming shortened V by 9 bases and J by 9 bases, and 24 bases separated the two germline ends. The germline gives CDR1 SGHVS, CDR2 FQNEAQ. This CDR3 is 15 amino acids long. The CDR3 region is CASSLVLGRSGEQFF. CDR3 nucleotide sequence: TGTGCCAGTAGCCTCGTCTTAGGACGGTCCGGTGAGCAGTTCTTC.

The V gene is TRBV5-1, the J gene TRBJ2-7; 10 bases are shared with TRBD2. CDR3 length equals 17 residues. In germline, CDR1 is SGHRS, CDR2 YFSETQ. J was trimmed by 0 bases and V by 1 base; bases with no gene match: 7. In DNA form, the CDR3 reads TGCGCCAGCAGCTTGATCCCTAGCGGGGGTAGCTCCTACGAGCAGTACTTC. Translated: CASSLIPSGGSSYEQYF.

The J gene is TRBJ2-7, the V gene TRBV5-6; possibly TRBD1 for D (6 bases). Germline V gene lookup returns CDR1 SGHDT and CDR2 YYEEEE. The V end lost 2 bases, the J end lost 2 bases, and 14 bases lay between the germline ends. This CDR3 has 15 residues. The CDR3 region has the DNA TGTGCCAGCAGCTTTCTGGGACGGACAGCCTACGAGCAGTACTTC. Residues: CASSFLGRTAYEQYF. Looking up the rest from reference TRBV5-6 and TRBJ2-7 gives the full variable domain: DAGVTQSPTHLIKTRGQQVTLRCSPKSGHDTVSWYQQALGQGPQFIFQYYEEEERQRGNFPDRFSGHQFPNYSSELNVNALLLGDSALYLCASSFLGRTAYEQYFGPGTRLTVT.

This CDR3 reads CASSTQGIGGYTF. CDR3 coding DNA: TGTGCCAGCAGCACCCAGGGGATCGGGGGCTACACCTTC. J is TRBJ1-2 and V is TRBV7-9; a possible D gene is TRBD1 (6 bases). Trimming stripped 5 bases from V and 8 bases from J, with 15 bases between. This CDR3 comprises 13 residues. Germline loops: CDR1 SEHNR, CDR2 FQNEAQ (reference sequence).

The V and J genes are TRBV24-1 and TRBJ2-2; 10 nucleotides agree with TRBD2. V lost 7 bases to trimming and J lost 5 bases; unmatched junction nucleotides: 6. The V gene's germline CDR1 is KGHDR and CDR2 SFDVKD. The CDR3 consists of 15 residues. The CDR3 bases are TGTGCCACCAGATCCGGGACTAGCGAAACCGGGGAGCTGTTTTTT. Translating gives CATRSGTSETGELFF.

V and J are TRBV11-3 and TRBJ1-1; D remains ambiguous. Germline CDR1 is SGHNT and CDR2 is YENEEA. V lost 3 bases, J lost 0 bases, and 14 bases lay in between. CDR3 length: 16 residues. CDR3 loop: CASSFTQVCLNTEAFF. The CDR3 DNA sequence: TGTGCCAGCAGCTTCACCCAAGTGTGTCTGAACACTGAAGCTTTCTTT.

For the CDR3, the DNA is TGTGCCAGCAGGGGGTGGAAAGATACGCAGTATTTT. It specifies CASRGWKDTQYF. This chain joins TRBV6-5 and TRBJ2-3; the D is unclear. V was pared by 6 bases and J by 5 bases, with 9 bases between. From germline, CDR1 is MNHEY and CDR2 SVGAGI. The CDR3 consists of 12 residues.

CDR3 region: CASSLQAQPTSNQPQHF. The CDR3 nucleotides are TGTGCCAGCAGTCTCCAGGCACAGCCTACCAGCAATCAGCCCCAGCATTTT. The V gene is TRBV6-2 or TRBV6-3, the J gene TRBJ1-5; no clear D. V was pared by 5 bases and J by 1 base, with 18 bases between. Germline V gene lookup returns CDR1 MNHEY and CDR2 SVGEGT. The CDR3 consists of 17 residues.

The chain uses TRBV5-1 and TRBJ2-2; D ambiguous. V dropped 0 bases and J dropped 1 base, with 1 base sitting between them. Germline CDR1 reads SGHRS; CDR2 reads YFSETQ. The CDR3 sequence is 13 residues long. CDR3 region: CASSLGNTGELFF. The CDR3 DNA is TGCGCCAGCAGCTTGGGGAACACCGGGGAGCTGTTTTTT.

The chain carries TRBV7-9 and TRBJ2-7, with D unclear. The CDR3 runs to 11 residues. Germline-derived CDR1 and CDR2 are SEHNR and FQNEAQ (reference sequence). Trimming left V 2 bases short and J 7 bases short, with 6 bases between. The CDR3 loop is CASSLLEEQYF. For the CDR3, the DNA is TGTGCCAGCAGCTTATTGGAGGAGCAGTACTTC.

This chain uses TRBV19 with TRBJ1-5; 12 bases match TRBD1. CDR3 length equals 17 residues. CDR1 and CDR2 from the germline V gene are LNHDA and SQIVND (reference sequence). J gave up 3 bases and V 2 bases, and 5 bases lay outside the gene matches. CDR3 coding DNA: TGTGCCAGTAGTATATTGGGACAGGGGGCTCACAATCAGCCCCAGCATTTT. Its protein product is CASSILGQGAHNQPQHF.

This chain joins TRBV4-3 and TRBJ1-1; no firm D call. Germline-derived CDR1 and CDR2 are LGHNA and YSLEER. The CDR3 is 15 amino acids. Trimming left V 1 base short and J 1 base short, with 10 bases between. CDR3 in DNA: TGCGCCAGCAGCCAAGGCTGGGCGGAGAACACTGAAGCTTTCTTT. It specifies CASSQGWAENTEAFF.

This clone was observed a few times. Here the CDR3 reads CASSRTIKEKLFF. CDR3 nucleotide sequence: TGTGCCAGCAGCCGAACAATAAAAGAAAAACTGTTTTTT. The V and J genes are TRBV11-2 and TRBJ1-4; D uncertain. The CDR3 is 13 amino acids. The germline CDR1 and CDR2 sequences are SGHAT and FQNNGV. Trimming took off 5 bases at V and 8 bases at J, with 12 bases between the two ends.

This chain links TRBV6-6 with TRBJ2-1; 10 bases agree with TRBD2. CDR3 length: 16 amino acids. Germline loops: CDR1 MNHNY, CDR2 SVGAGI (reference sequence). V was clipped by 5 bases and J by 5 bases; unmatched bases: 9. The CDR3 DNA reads TGTGCCAGCAGTGACTTTAGCGGGAGGACACACAATGAGCAGTTCTTC. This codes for CASSDFSGRTHNEQFF.

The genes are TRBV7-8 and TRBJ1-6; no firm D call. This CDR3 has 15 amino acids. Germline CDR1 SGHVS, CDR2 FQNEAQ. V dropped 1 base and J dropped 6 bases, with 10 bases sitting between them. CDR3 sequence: CASSLVVSPNSPLHF. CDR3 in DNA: TGTGCCAGCAGCTTAGTAGTTTCTCCTAATTCACCCCTCCACTTT. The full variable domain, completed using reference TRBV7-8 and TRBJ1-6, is GAGVSQSPRYKVAKRGQDVALRCDPISGHVSLFWYQQALGQGPEFLTYFQNEAQLDKSGLPSDRFFAERPEGSVSTLKIQRTQQEDSAVYLCASSLVVSPNSPLHFGNGTRLTVT.

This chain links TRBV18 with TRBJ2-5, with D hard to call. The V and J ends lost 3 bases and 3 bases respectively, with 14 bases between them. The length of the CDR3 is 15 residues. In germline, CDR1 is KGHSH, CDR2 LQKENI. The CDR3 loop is CASSPLMEEKETQYF. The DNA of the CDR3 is TGTGCCAGCTCACCCCTAATGGAAGAGAAAGAGACCCAGTACTTC.

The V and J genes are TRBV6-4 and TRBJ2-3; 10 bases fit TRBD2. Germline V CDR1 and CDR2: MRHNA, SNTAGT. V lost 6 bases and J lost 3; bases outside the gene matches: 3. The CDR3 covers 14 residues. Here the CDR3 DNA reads TGTGCCAGCAGCCTAGCGGGAGAAACAGATACGCAGTATTTT. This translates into CASSLAGETDTQYF.

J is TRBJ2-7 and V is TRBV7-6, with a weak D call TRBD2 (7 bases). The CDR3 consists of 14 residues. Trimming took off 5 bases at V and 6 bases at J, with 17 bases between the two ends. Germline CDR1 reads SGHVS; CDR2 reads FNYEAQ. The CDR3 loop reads CASSPLGGASEQYF. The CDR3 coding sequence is TGTGCCAGCAGCCCCTTAGGGGGGGCTAGCGAGCAGTACTTC.